A selection of T cell receptor beta chains follows, all from one sample in a study of blood T cells in healthy people across ages. TCRdb re-analysed the 5' RACE reads in MiXCR, keeping a single row per CDR3 protein. The data contain more than 800,000 distinct CDR3 sequences, around 28% of them singletons. Sequenced input: blood. These receptors were collected from an elderly woman in good health. The CDR3 runs from the conserved cysteine through the conserved F or W. The D gene is left open where the match is weak. The size of a clone is reported for some rows only, either as once, few or many, or as a class for expanded clones.

CDR3 | DNA | V | size | D | J
CAIGGAGDTQYF | TGTGCCATCGGGGGAGCCGGAGATACGCAGTATTTT | TRBV10-3 | many | - | TRBJ2-3
CASSTDYQETQYF | TGTGCCAGCAGCACAGACTACCAAGAGACCCAGTACTTC | TRBV2 | many | - | TRBJ2-5
CASSSFSGGSSYNEQFF | TGTGCCAGCAGTTCATTTTCGGGGGGCAGCTCCTACAATGAGCAGTTCTTC | TRBV7-9 | - | - | TRBJ2-1
CASSPQDTGELFF | TGTGCCAGCTCACCACAGGACACCGGGGAGCTGTTTTTT | TRBV18 | few | - | TRBJ2-2
CSVSASTLDLQFF | TGCAGCGTTTCCGCCTCGACCCTAGACTTGCAGTTCTTT | TRBV29-1 | - | - | TRBJ2-1
CASSLDGDLGQPQHF | TGCGCCAGCAGCTTGGATGGGGACCTTGGCCAGCCCCAGCATTTT | TRBV5-1 | - | - | TRBJ1-5
CASSLWVRQDAQYF | TGTGCCAGCAGTTTATGGGTCAGACAAGATGCCCAGTACTTC | TRBV12-3/TRBV12-4 | - | - | TRBJ2-5
CASRLGGADTQYF | TGTGCCAGCAGGCTCGGGGGAGCAGATACGCAGTATTTT | TRBV28 | - | - | TRBJ2-3
CASRLVLDGLYEQYF | TGTGCCAGCCGACTTGTCCTCGACGGTCTCTACGAGCAGTACTTC | TRBV6-1 | many | - | TRBJ2-7
CANSLQGRETQYF | TGTGCCAACAGCCTCCAGGGGCGCGAGACCCAGTACTTC | TRBV9 | - | - | TRBJ2-5
CASKRTGVHNEQFF | TGTGCCAGCAAAAGGACAGGGGTCCACAATGAGCAGTTCTTC | TRBV12-3/TRBV12-4 | many | TRBD1 | TRBJ2-1
CASSNRDRVYNGQYF | TGTGCCAGCAGCAACCGGGACAGGGTCTACAATGGGCAGTACTTC | TRBV7-2 | - | TRBD1 | TRBJ2-7
CASRPTGARGNQPQHF | TGTGCCAGCAGACCTACAGGGGCCAGGGGCAATCAGCCCCAGCATTTT | TRBV6-5 | many | TRBD1 | TRBJ1-5
CSALGLAGGPSTDTQYF | TGCAGTGCTTTGGGACTAGCGGGGGGTCCTAGCACAGATACGCAGTATTTT | TRBV20-1 | many | TRBD2 | TRBJ2-3
CVSSQESRVGTGELFF | TGTGTCAGCAGCCAAGAATCCAGGGTCGGCACCGGGGAGCTGTTTTTT | TRBV4-2 | - | - | TRBJ2-2
CASRIPAHEQYF | TGTGCCAGCAGAATACCGGCCCACGAGCAGTACTTC | TRBV6-2/TRBV6-3 | many | - | TRBJ2-7
CASTSGTGRQAFF | TGTGCCAGCACTTCCGGGACAGGGAGACAAGCTTTCTTT | TRBV25-1 | once | TRBD1 | TRBJ1-1
CASSVQGASNSPLHF | TGTGCCAGCAGCGTTCAGGGGGCTTCTAATTCACCCCTCCACTTT | TRBV9 | many | TRBD1 | TRBJ1-6
CASMGQMNTEAFF | TGCGCCAGCATGGGACAGATGAACACTGAAGCTTTCTTT | TRBV5-1 | many | TRBD1 | TRBJ1-1
CASSPLKGKMSSYNEQFF | TGTGCCAGCAGTCCCCTTAAGGGGAAGATGAGCTCCTACAATGAGCAGTTCTTC | TRBV28 | - | - | TRBJ2-1
CASTYFGTEYQETQYF | TGTGCCAGCACTTATTTCGGGACGGAGTATCAAGAGACCCAGTACTTC | TRBV6-2/TRBV6-3 | - | - | TRBJ2-5
CASSFGEGGAFF | TGTGCCAGCAGTTTTGGGGAGGGGGGAGCTTTCTTT | TRBV12-3/TRBV12-4 | - | - | TRBJ1-1
CASSLGQGRMNTGAFF | TGCGCCAGCAGCTTGGGACAGGGGCGGATGAACACTGGAGCTTTCTTT | TRBV5-1 | - | TRBD1 | TRBJ1-1
CASSDATGERGEQFF | TGTGCCAGCAGTGATGCGACAGGGGAAAGGGGTGAGCAGTTCTTC | TRBV25-1 | - | TRBD1 | TRBJ2-1
CSAPRQEGNSPLHF | TGCAGTGCTCCCCGGCAGGAGGGGAATTCACCCCTCCACTTT | TRBV20-1 | - | - | TRBJ1-6
CAISAGTSYEQYF | TGTGCCATCAGTGCCGGAACATCCTACGAGCAGTACTTC | TRBV10-3 | - | - | TRBJ2-7
CASSEWQGFSTDTQYF | TGTGCCAGCAGTGAATGGCAGGGGTTCAGCACAGATACGCAGTATTTT | TRBV25-1 | many | - | TRBJ2-3
CASSPPNAETQYF | TGTGCCAGCAGCCCCCCAAATGCGGAGACCCAGTACTTC | TRBV7-2 | - | - | TRBJ2-5
CASSVDRGTYEQYF | TGTGCCAGCAGTGTCGACAGGGGGACCTACGAGCAGTACTTC | TRBV6-2/TRBV6-3 | many | TRBD1 | TRBJ2-7
CATEGAFYEKLFF | TGTGCCACCGAGGGAGCCTTTTATGAAAAACTGTTTTTT | TRBV28 | few | - | TRBJ1-4
CATNPDSGAEAFF | TGTGCCACTAATCCAGACAGTGGCGCTGAAGCTTTCTTT | TRBV12-3/TRBV12-4 | - | - | TRBJ1-1
CSAGRRNTEAFF | TGCAGTGCTGGACGGAGGAACACTGAAGCTTTCTTT | TRBV20-1 | few | - | TRBJ1-1
CAITAGGAPDTQYF | TGTGCCATCACAGCGGGAGGAGCCCCAGATACGCAGTATTTT | TRBV10-3 | - | TRBD2 | TRBJ2-3
CASSPGQPTSTDTQYF | TGTGCCAGCTCACCGGGACAGCCGACTAGCACAGATACGCAGTATTTT | TRBV18 | many | TRBD1 | TRBJ2-3
CASPGSWYF | TGTGCCAGCCCGGGTTCATGGTACTTC | TRBV6-4 | - | - | TRBJ2-7
CASSIAITDTQYF | TGTGCCAGTAGTATTGCAATCACAGATACGCAGTATTTT | TRBV19 | many | - | TRBJ2-3
CSAPPVSRASYTF | TGCAGTGCTCCCCCGGTCAGCAGAGCTAGTTACACCTTC | TRBV20-1 | many | - | TRBJ1-2
CAWIRGGGGGTYEQYF | TGTGCCTGGATTCGAGGAGGAGGGGGCGGAACCTACGAGCAGTACTTC | TRBV30 | - | - | TRBJ2-7
CASSEGVGMNTEAFF | TGTGCCAGCAGTGAAGGAGTTGGGATGAACACTGAAGCTTTCTTT | TRBV2 | - | - | TRBJ1-1
CSARGSGGDQETQYF | TGCAGTGCTAGAGGGAGCGGGGGCGACCAAGAGACCCAGTACTTC | TRBV20-1 | many | TRBD2 | TRBJ2-5
CASSLAVTGGAGYGYTF | TGTGCCAGTAGCTTAGCCGTGACAGGGGGCGCTGGCTATGGCTACACCTTC | TRBV7-2 | - | TRBD1 | TRBJ1-2
CASSLGSPPGETQYF | TGTGCCAGCAGCTTGGGTTCCCCACCCGGAGAGACCCAGTACTTC | TRBV7-2 | many | - | TRBJ2-5
CASSLALQGVSYEQYF | TGTGCCAGCAGCTTAGCCCTACAGGGTGTCTCCTACGAGCAGTACTTC | TRBV11-2 | - | - | TRBJ2-7
CASSLGLALREFF | TGTGCCAGCAGCTTAGGACTAGCGTTAAGGGAGTTCTTC | TRBV7-2 | many | TRBD2 | TRBJ2-1
CASSLYGTAYEQYF | TGTGCCAGCAGCTTGTATGGGACAGCGTACGAGCAGTACTTC | TRBV5-5 | - | TRBD1 | TRBJ2-7
CASSLGGGMSPLHF | TGTGCCAGCAGCTTGGGGGGGGGTATGTCACCCCTCCACTTT | TRBV7-9 | few | - | TRBJ1-6
CASSLGRGALSYNEQFF | TGTGCCAGCAGCTTGGGGCGGGGGGCCCTCTCCTACAATGAGCAGTTCTTC | TRBV5-6 | many | TRBD2 | TRBJ2-1
CSARDRRGQGARPDTQYF | TGCAGTGCTAGAGATAGGAGAGGGCAGGGGGCGAGACCAGATACGCAGTATTTT | TRBV20-1 | few | TRBD1 | TRBJ2-3
CASSDIQNTEAFF | TGCGCCAGCAGTGATATTCAGAACACTGAAGCTTTCTTT | TRBV10-1 | few | - | TRBJ1-1
CASSIGHVETQFF | TGTGCCAGCTCCATCGGACATGTAGAGACCCAGTTCTTC | TRBV18 | once | - | TRBJ2-1
CSARDRAGAYNEQFF | TGCAGTGCTAGAGATCGGGCAGGGGCCTACAATGAGCAGTTCTTC | TRBV20-1 | few | - | TRBJ2-1
CASSGTVKGDAQYF | TGTGCCAGCAGCGGGACAGTGAAGGGAGATGCGCAGTATTTT | TRBV12-3/TRBV12-4 | - | TRBD1 | TRBJ2-3
CASSQGNSYEQYF | TGTGCCAGCAGCCAGGGGAACTCCTACGAGCAGTACTTC | TRBV4-2 | - | - | TRBJ2-7
CASGGSWGTDTQYF | TGCGCCAGCGGCGGTTCCTGGGGTACAGATACGCAGTATTTT | TRBV5-1 | many | - | TRBJ2-3
CAWSVHRADYGYTF | TGTGCCTGGAGTGTACACAGGGCTGACTATGGCTACACCTTC | TRBV30 | - | - | TRBJ1-2
CASSPTDEQYF | TGTGCCAGCTCACCAACGGATGAGCAGTACTTC | TRBV18 | - | - | TRBJ2-7
CASSRGTDGNTIYF | TGCGCCAGCAGCCGAGGGACGGATGGAAACACCATATATTTT | TRBV4-3 | - | - | TRBJ1-3
CASSSLGTDTQYF | TGTGCCAGCAGTTCTCTTGGCACAGATACGCAGTATTTT | TRBV25-1 | - | - | TRBJ2-3